This TCR beta chain was found in a study of CD8 T cells in Susac syndrome. RNA was extracted with the RNeasy kit, and a quantity of 0.5 to 1 ug was reverse transcribed using random hexamers. TCRdb re-called the immunoSEQ multiplex PCR reads through MiXCR, storing one row per CDR3 protein. This sample has some 240,000 distinct CDR3 sequences; 90% to 97% occur once, and the top ten carry 0.1%. Trimming shortened V by 4 bases and J by 3 bases, and 7 bases separated the two germline ends. Germline CDR1 and CDR2: LGHDT and YNNKEL (reference sequence). The length of the CDR3 is 13 residues. This receptor was taken from a human donor with Susac syndrome. J is TRBJ1-5 and V is TRBV3-1, with no clear D. The sequencing input was CD4+ T cells from PBMCs. The CDR3 nucleotides read TGTGCCAGCAGCCTAAGCGCCAATCAGCCCCAGCATTTT. Encoded protein: CASSLSANQPQHF.